The clone carrying this T cell receptor beta chain came up once. The target antigen is unknown. V was trimmed by 5 bases and J by 8 bases, leaving 18 bases between them. The CDR3 totals 15 residues. CDR1 is SGHAT and CDR2 is FQNNGV in the germline V gene. This entry comes from a study of T cell responses to AZD1222 COVID-19 vaccine. General observations from the study: At 160-218 and 743-854, vaccine-associated CD4 TCRs were dominant, and they spanned spike. After the peak T cell response, and only then, were repertoires sampled.

This table comes from immunoSEQ multiplex PCR, and its TCRdb copy is limited to in-frame clones, with some not included. This sample has about 140,000 clones, with roughly 90% found just once. The chain employs TRBV11-2 and TRBJ1-4, with D hard to call. The material sequenced was peripheral blood, taken on day 0 of AZD1222 vaccination. This clonotype was sampled from an adult in good health. The CDR3 is CASSPLSRFGEKLFF. CDR3 DNA: TGTGCCAGCAGCCCCCTTTCTCGGTTTGGAGAAAAACTGTTTTTT.